What follows are 2 T cell receptor beta chains derived from one specimen sequenced in a study of blood T cell repertoires in COVID-19. The protocol was immunoSEQ multiplex PCR, while the TCRdb copy is restricted to in-frame clones and leaves out a portion. The sample has around 98,000 clones, roughly 82% seen once. Sample: peripheral blood. The receptors come from a man in his 70s with active or convalescent COVID-19.

This chain uses TRBV5-1 with TRBJ2-3, with TRBD2 matching over 11 bases. Germline CDR1 and CDR2: SGHRS and YFSETQ. The CDR3 runs 15 residues. The V segment lost 4 bases and the J segment 7 bases; nucleotides outside the gene matches: 8. The CDR3 DNA reads as TGCGCCAGCAGCCAGGGGACTAGCGGACGACATACGCAGTATTTT. Encoded protein: CASSQGTSGRHTQYF.

V and J are TRBV5-1 and TRBJ2-1; 10 bases fit TRBD2. Per the germline V gene, CDR1 is SGHRS and CDR2 is YFSETQ. This CDR3 has 19 residues. Losses at the gene ends were 6 bases for V and 3 bases for J; bases not matched to a gene: 18. CDR3 in DNA: TGCGCCAGCATTCGCCAAGCGGGGGGGCGACTAGCGGGCTACAATGAGCAGTTCTTC. It is translated as CASIRQAGGRLAGYNEQFF. Using reference TRBV5-1 and TRBJ2-1 for the parts outside the CDR3, the full variable domain is KAGVTQTPRYLIKTRGQQVTLSCSPISGHRSVSWYQQTPGQGLQFLFEYFSETQRNKGNFPGRFSGRQFSNSRSEMNVSTLELGDSALYLCASIRQAGGRLAGYNEQFFGPGTRLTVL.